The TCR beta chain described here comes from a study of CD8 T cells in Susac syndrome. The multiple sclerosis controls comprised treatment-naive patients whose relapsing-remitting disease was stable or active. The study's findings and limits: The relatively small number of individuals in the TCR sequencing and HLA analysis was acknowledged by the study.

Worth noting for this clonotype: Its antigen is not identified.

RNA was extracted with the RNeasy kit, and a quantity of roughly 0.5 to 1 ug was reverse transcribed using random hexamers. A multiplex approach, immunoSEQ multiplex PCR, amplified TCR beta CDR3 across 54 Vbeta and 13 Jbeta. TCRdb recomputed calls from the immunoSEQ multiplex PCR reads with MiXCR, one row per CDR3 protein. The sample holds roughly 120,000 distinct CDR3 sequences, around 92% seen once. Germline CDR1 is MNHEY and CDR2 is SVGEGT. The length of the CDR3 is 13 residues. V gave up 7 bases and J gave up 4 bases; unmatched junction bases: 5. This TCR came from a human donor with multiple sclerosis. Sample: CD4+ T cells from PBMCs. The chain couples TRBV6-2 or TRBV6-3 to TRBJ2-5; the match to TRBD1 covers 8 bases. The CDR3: CASILGQAETQYF. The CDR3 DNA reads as TGTGCCAGCATCTTGGGACAGGCAGAGACCCAGTACTTC.